These 10 T cell receptor beta chains originate from one sample sequenced in a study of cytomegalovirus exposure and HLA in healthy donors. The PCR had 60 Vbeta and 13 Jbeta primers. The repertoire was sequenced with immunoSEQ multiplex PCR; TCRdb's copy has only in-frame clones and lacks some. The table includes 55,000 to 70,000 clones, around 81% detected once. Sequences were obtained from PBMCs. Source of these receptors: a male donor in good health and CMV-seronegative.

The chain recombines TRBV5-1 with TRBJ2-3; the match to TRBD2 covers 11 bases. Germline CDR1 and CDR2: SGHRS and YFSETQ. V lost 5 bases, J lost 2 bases, and 7 bases stayed unmatched. The CDR3 runs 16 residues. The CDR3 sequence: CASRGIAGGPTDTQYF. CDR3 nucleotides: TGCGCCAGCAGGGGAATAGCGGGGGGGCCCACAGATACGCAGTATTTT.

In its sample, this clone was seen once. The V and J genes are TRBV5-1 and TRBJ2-5, with 10 bases identical to TRBD2. The CDR3 contains 14 residues. Losses at the gene ends were 2 bases for V and 14 bases for J; bases not matched to a gene: 12. CDR1 and CDR2 (germline): SGHRS, YFSETQ. The CDR3 coding sequence is TGCGCCAGCAGCTTCTCTAGCGGGGGTGACTCACGATACTTC. Protein sequence: CASSFSSGGDSRYF.

In the case of this clone: The junction does not match germline at one end; this may be a read error. The V gene is TRBV6-1, the J gene TRBJ2-5, with 10 nucleotides matching TRBD2. This CDR3 has 16 residues. From germline, CDR1 is MNHNS and CDR2 SASEGT. Here the CDR3 reads CASGDGGLAAKETQYF. CDR3 DNA: TGTGCCAGCGGTGATGGAGGACTAGCGGCTAAAGAGACCCAGTACTTC.

The rearrangement joins TRBV19 to TRBJ2-7; D is unclear. With 2 bases removed from V and 2 bases from J, the gap between germline ends came to 7 bases. Germline V gene sequence: CDR1 LNHDA, CDR2 SQIVND (reference sequence). The CDR3 covers 13 residues. CDR3 sequence: CASSISTAYEQYF. The CDR3 coding sequence is TGTGCCAGTAGTATATCTACAGCCTACGAGCAGTACTTC. The variable domain in full, with the rest retrieved from reference TRBV19 and TRBJ2-7, is DGGITQSPKYLFRKEGQNVTLSCEQNLNHDAMYWYRQDPGQGLRLIYYSQIVNDFQKGDIAEGYSVSREKKESFPLTVTSAQKNPTAFYLCASSISTAYEQYFGPGTRLTVT.

V and J are TRBV7-8 and TRBJ2-7; 10 bases are shared with TRBD2. Germline lookup yields CDR1 SGHVS and CDR2 FQNEAQ. This CDR3 has 17 residues. V shed 0 bases and J 5 bases; nucleotides not matched to a gene: 10. CDR3 sequence reads: CASSLAFSGGTVDEQYF. The CDR3 DNA follows: TGTGCCAGCAGCTTAGCCTTTAGCGGGGGGACCGTCGACGAGCAGTACTTC.

This chain joins TRBV6-1 and TRBJ1-2; TRBD1 is a possible D gene (6 bases). CDR1 is MNHNS, CDR2 SASEGT, per germline. Trimming cost V 6 bases and J 6 bases, with 20 bases left between them. CDR3 length: 15 residues. CDR3 DNA sequence: TGTGCCAGCAGGTTGGGGGCAGGAATGATGGATGGCTACACCTTC. Amino acid sequence: CASRLGAGMMDGYTF.

A word on this clone: One end of the junction varies from germline; a read error may be responsible. The chain uses TRBV9 and TRBJ1-6, with TRBD1 as a possible D gene (6 bases). Germline loops: CDR1 SGDLS, CDR2 YYNGEE. The CDR3 is 15 amino acids. The CDR3 DNA sequence: TGTGCCGGCAGCGGGGAGGGGGAGTATAATTCACCCCTCCACTTT. This sequence encodes CAGSGEGEYNSPLHF.

CDR3 in amino acids: CAISGGGQPQHF. The CDR3 DNA follows: TGTGCCATCAGCGGGGGTGGCCAGCCCCAGCATTTT. V is TRBV10-3 and J is TRBJ1-5, with D possibly TRBD1 on 5 matching bases. Germline V gives CDR1 ENHRY, CDR2 SYGVKD. This CDR3 spans 12 amino acids. V was clipped by 6 bases and J by 7 bases, with 10 bases between them.

This clone came up once. The chain combines TRBV6-5 with TRBJ1-2; 10 positions match TRBD1. The germline CDR1 and CDR2 sequences are MNHEY and SVGAGI. The CDR3 contains 14 residues. V shed 6 bases and J 3 bases; nucleotides not matched to a gene: 4. CDR3 DNA: TGTGCCAGCAGGAGGGACAGGGGCGACTATGGCTACACCTTC. Translated: CASRRDRGDYGYTF.

J is TRBJ2-1 and V is TRBV5-1; a weak D match, TRBD1 (6 bases). CDR3 length equals 12 residues. V was shortened by 5 bases and J by 8 bases, with 11 bases between the two germline ends. CDR1 SGHRS and CDR2 YFSETQ come from the germline V gene. CDR3 residues: CASSYRADEQFF. CDR3 in DNA: TGCGCCAGCAGTTACAGGGCTGATGAGCAGTTCTTC.